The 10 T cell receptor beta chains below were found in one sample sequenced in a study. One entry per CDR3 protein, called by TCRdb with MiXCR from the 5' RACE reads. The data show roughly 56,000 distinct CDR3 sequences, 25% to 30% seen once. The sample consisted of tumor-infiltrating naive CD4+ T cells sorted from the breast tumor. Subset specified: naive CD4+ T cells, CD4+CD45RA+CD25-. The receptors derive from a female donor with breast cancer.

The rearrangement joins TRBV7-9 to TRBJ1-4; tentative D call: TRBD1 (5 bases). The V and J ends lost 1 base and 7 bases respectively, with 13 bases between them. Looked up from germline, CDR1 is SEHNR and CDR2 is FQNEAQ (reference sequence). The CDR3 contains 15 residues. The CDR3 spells CASSLGAGVGEKLFF. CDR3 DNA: TGTGCCAGCAGCTTAGGTGCGGGGGTCGGTGAAAAACTGTTTTTT.

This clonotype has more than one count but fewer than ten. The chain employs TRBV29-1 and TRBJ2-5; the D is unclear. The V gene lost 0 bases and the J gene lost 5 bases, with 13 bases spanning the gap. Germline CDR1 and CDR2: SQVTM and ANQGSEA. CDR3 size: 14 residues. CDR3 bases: TGCAGCGTTGAAGATGACGGTTCCGGGGAGACCCAGTACTTC. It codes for CSVEDDGSGETQYF. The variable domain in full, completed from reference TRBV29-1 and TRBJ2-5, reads SAVISQKPSRDICQRGTSLTIQCQVDSQVTMMFWYRQQPGQSLTLIATANQGSEATYESGFVIDKFPISRPNLTFSTLTVSNMSPEDSSIYLCSVEDDGSGETQYFGPGTRLLVL.

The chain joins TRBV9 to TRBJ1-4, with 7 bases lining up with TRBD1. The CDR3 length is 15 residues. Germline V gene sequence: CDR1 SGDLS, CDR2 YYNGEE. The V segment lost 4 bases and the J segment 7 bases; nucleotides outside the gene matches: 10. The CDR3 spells CASSPWAGGSEKLFF. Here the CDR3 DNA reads TGTGCCAGCAGCCCCTGGGCAGGGGGTAGTGAAAAACTGTTTTTT.

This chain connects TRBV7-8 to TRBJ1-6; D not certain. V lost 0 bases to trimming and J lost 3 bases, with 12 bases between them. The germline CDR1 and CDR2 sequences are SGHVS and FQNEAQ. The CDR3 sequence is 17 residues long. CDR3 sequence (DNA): TGTGCCAGCAGCTTAGCGTCGGCCGAAGACTATAATTCACCCCTCCACTTT. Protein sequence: CASSLASAEDYNSPLHF. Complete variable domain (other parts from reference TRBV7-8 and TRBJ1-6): GAGVSQSPRYKVAKRGQDVALRCDPISGHVSLFWYQQALGQGPEFLTYFQNEAQLDKSGLPSDRFFAERPEGSVSTLKIQRTQQEDSAVYLCASSLASAEDYNSPLHFGNGTRLTVT.

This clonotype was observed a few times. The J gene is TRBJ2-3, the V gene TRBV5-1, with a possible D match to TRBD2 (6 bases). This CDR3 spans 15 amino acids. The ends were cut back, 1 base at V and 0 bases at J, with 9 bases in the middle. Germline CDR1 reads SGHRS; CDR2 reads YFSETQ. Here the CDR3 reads CASSLMGGSTDTQYF. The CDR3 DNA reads TGCGCCAGCAGCTTGATGGGGGGAAGCACAGATACGCAGTATTTT.

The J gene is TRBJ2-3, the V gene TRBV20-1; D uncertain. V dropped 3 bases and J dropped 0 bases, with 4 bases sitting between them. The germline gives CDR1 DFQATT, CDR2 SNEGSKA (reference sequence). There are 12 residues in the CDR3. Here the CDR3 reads CSASTSTDTQYF. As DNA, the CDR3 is TGCAGTGCTAGTACTAGCACAGATACGCAGTATTTT.

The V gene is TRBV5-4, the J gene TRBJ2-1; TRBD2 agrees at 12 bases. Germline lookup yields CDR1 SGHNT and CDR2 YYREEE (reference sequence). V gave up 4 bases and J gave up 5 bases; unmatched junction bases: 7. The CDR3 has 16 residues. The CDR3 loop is CASSPWTSGADNEQFF. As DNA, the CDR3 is TGTGCCAGCAGCCCTTGGACTAGCGGGGCTGACAATGAGCAGTTCTTC.

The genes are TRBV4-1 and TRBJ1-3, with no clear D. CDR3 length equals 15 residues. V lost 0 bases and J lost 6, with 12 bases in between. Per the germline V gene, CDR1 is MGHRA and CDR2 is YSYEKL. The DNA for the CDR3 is TGCGCCAGCAGCCAAGATTTTTTTATGATAAACACCATATATTTT. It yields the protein CASSQDFFMINTIYF.

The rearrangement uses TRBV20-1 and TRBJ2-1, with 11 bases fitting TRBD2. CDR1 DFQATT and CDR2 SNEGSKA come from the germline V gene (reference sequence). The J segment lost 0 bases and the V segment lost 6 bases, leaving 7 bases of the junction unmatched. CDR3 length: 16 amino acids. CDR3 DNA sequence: TGCAGTGCCGAGGGACTAGCGGCGAGCTCCTACAATGAGCAGTTCTTC. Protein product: CSAEGLAASSYNEQFF.

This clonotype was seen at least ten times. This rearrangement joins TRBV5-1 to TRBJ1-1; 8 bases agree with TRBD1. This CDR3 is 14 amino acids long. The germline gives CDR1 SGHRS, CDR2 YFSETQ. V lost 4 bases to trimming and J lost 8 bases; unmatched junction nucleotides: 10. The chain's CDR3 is CASSPAGQAREAFF. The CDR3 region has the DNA TGCGCCAGCAGCCCTGCGGGACAGGCGAGGGAAGCTTTCTTT. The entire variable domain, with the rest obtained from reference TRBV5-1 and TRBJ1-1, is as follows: KAGVTQTPRYLIKTRGQQVTLSCSPISGHRSVSWYQQTPGQGLQFLFEYFSETQRNKGNFPGRFSGRQFSNSRSEMNVSTLELGDSALYLCASSPAGQAREAFFGQGTRLTVV.